The 9 T cell receptor beta chains presented below share a single source sample, sequenced in a study of Graves' ophthalmopathy and Graves' hyperthyroidism. RNA transcripts were the template, and TCR beta CDR3 regions were amplified from them. The authors performed first-round RT-PCR with HTBI primers and then a second-round multiplex PCR. TCRdb recomputed calls from the multiplex PCR reads with MiXCR, one row per CDR3 protein. The repertoire holds approximately 700,000 distinct CDR3 sequences, with roughly 41% as singletons. The sequenced material came from peripheral blood. All receptors come from an adult man with Graves' ophthalmopathy.

This clonotype was picked up a small number of times. The chain carries TRBV24-1 and TRBJ2-5; D assignment may be TRBD1 or TRBD2 (5 bases each). From germline, CDR1 is KGHDR and CDR2 SFDVKD. V shed 3 bases and J shed 5 bases, with 24 bases lying between them. This CDR3 has 18 amino acids. The CDR3 protein is CATSDARDVEAPSETQYF. The CDR3 region has the DNA TGTGCCACCAGTGATGCCCGGGACGTAGAGGCCCCATCGGAGACCCAGTACTTC.

This rearrangement joins TRBV20-1 to TRBJ2-5; unclear D gene. The CDR3 totals 13 residues. Between the trimmed V and J ends, which lost 0 bases and 4 bases, there was a span of 9 bases. CDR1 is DFQATT, CDR2 SNEGSKA, per germline (reference sequence). CDR3 in DNA: TGCAGTGCTAGAGAGGACCTAGGAGAGACCCAGTACTTC. It specifies CSAREDLGETQYF.

This clonotype was detected many times. V usage is TRBV10-3 and J usage is TRBJ1-6; 10 bases map to TRBD1. The CDR3 runs 13 residues. The trim removed 11 bases at V and 7 bases at J, leaving 5 bases unmatched. Germline V lookup: CDR1 ENHRY, CDR2 SYGVKD. The CDR3 sequence is CAAAGQGNSPLHF. As DNA, the CDR3 is TGTGCCGCGGCGGGACAGGGGAATTCACCCCTCCACTTT.

The chain joins TRBV7-9 to TRBJ1-2, with a tentative D call TRBD1 (5 bases). The V end was cut by 5 bases, the J end by 5 bases, with 15 bases between. Germline V CDR1 and CDR2: SEHNR, FQNEAQ (reference sequence). CDR3 length: 14 amino acids. The CDR3 DNA sequence: TGTGCCAGCAGCCGGGGCGCCCCTTTGTATGGCTACACCTTC. As protein: CASSRGAPLYGYTF.

This clonotype appeared many times. This sequence joins TRBV19 and TRBJ1-4; 12 bases line up with TRBD1. In germline, CDR1 is LNHDA, CDR2 SQIVND (reference sequence). CDR3 length: 15 amino acids. V was pared by 8 bases and J by 7 bases, with 8 bases of the junction left unmatched. The CDR3 coding sequence is TGTGCCAGTGGGACAGGGGGCGCGATGAGTGAAAAACTGTTTTTT. Amino acid sequence: CASGTGGAMSEKLFF. Drawing the rest from reference TRBV19 and TRBJ1-4, the complete variable domain is DGGITQSPKYLFRKEGQNVTLSCEQNLNHDAMYWYRQDPGQGLRLIYYSQIVNDFQKGDIAEGYSVSREKKESFPLTVTSAQKNPTAFYLCASGTGGAMSEKLFFGSGTQLSVL.

This clonotype was seen a few times. One junction end does not reproduce the germline sequence, and a read error may be involved. The rearrangement joins TRBV15 to TRBJ1-2, with D unresolved. Germline V gene lookup returns CDR1 LNHNV and CDR2 YYDKDF (reference sequence). The length of the CDR3 is 16 residues. CDR3 in amino acids: CASSPQTPSPNYGYTF. The CDR3 DNA is TGTGCCAGCAGCCCCCAGACTCCATCTCCTAACTATGGCTACACCTTC.

The rearrangement uses TRBV20-1 and TRBJ1-2; maybe TRBD1 (6 bases). The CDR3 is made up of 14 amino acids. V dropped 6 bases and J dropped 1 base, with 15 bases sitting between them. Germline CDR1 DFQATT, CDR2 SNEGSKA (reference sequence). The CDR3 nucleotides read TGCAGTGCCGGCCCCCAGGGGCATAACTATGGCTACACCTTC. It translates to CSAGPQGHNYGYTF.

The chain has TRBV7-9 and TRBJ2-3; no clear D gene. CDR1 is SEHNR and CDR2 is FQNEAQ in the germline V gene (reference sequence). The CDR3 consists of 14 residues. Trimming took 1 base from V and 5 from J, leaving 10 bases between them. The CDR3 spells CASSLELGIDTQYF. The CDR3 DNA reads as TGTGCCAGCAGCTTAGAACTTGGGATAGATACGCAGTATTTT.

For this clonotype: One end of the junction fails to match germline, which may point to a read error. The V and J genes are TRBV24-1 and TRBJ1-2, with 9 positions matching TRBD1. Germline CDR1 reads KGHDR; CDR2 reads SFDVKD. This CDR3 spans 15 amino acids. The CDR3 region is CASSYADRGGRGYTF. DNA for the CDR3: TGTGCCAGCAGTTACGCCGACAGGGGGGGTCGTGGCTACACCTTC.